Shown below are 23 T cell receptor beta chains from a single sample sequenced in a study of T cells after yellow fever vaccination. TCRdb ran MiXCR on the 5' RACE reads and lists one entry per CDR3 protein. The sample lists over 300,000 distinct CDR3 sequences, about 4% occurring once. The sample in question was PBMCs, obtained 5 days after the yellow fever booster vaccination. These receptors all stem from a man aged 18 to 30 who received the YFV17D yellow fever vaccine.

This clonotype has more than one count but fewer than ten. The chain carries TRBV11-2 and TRBJ1-6; the D is unclear. V lost 2 bases and J lost 9, with 5 bases in between. The V gene's germline CDR1 is SGHAT and CDR2 FQNNGV. The length of the CDR3 is 12 residues. The chain's CDR3 is CASSLFGSPLHF. DNA of the CDR3: TGTGCCAGCAGCTTATTCGGTTCACCCCTCCACTTT.

The chain uses TRBV7-9 and TRBJ1-1, with 7 bases aligning to TRBD1. Per germline, CDR1 SEHNR and CDR2 FQNEAQ (reference sequence). This CDR3 contains 14 residues. V shed 4 bases and J 4 bases; nucleotides not matched to a gene: 6. The CDR3 sequence is CASSSNTGVTEAFF. CDR3 sequence (DNA): TGTGCCAGCAGCTCAAACACAGGGGTCACTGAAGCTTTCTTT.

Here the CDR3 DNA reads TGCGCCAGCAGCTTAGCTGCGGGGCTCACAGATACGCAGTATTTT. Translated, it gives CASSLAAGLTDTQYF. The chain recombines TRBV5-1 with TRBJ2-3, with a weak D call TRBD2 (6 bases). Deletions cut 2 bases from V and 2 bases from J, with 12 bases between. The CDR3 sequence is 15 residues long. CDR1 is SGHRS, CDR2 YFSETQ, per germline.

This clonotype was counted many times. V usage is TRBV5-1 and J usage is TRBJ2-4; TRBD1 might be the D (6 bases). Germline lookup yields CDR1 SGHRS and CDR2 YFSETQ. This CDR3 comprises 15 residues. The V gene lost 0 bases and the J gene lost 8 bases, with 15 bases spanning the gap. The CDR3 reads CASSLEGAGVYIQYF. CDR3 DNA: TGCGCCAGCAGCTTGGAGGGAGCAGGGGTCTACATTCAGTACTTC.

This clonotype was seen ten or more times. This chain joins TRBV20-1 and TRBJ2-5; D is perhaps TRBD1 or TRBD2 (5 bases each). Germline CDR1 and CDR2: DFQATT and SNEGSKA (reference sequence). The CDR3 length is 13 residues. V dropped 6 bases and J dropped 4 bases, with 15 bases sitting between them. For the CDR3, the DNA is TGCAGTGCCGCACGGGGCTCCCTAGAGACCCAGTACTTC. This translates into CSAARGSLETQYF.

This clonotype was recorded a few times. The genes are TRBV5-8 and TRBJ1-1, with D uncertain. Trimming took 4 bases from V and 6 from J, leaving 13 bases between them. Germline CDR1 is SGHTS and CDR2 is YDEGEE. This CDR3 region has 13 residues. Here the CDR3 reads CASSVSPGAEAFF. CDR3 bases: TGTGCCAGCAGCGTATCTCCCGGGGCTGAAGCTTTCTTT. The full variable domain, in which reference TRBV5-8 and TRBJ1-1 provide the parts outside the CDR3, is EAGVTQSPTHLIKTRGQQATLRCSPISGHTSVYWYQQALGLGLQFLLWYDEGEERNRGNFPPRFSGRQFPNYSSELNVNALELEDSALYLCASSVSPGAEAFFGQGTRLTVV.

Ten or more counts support this clonotype. The rearrangement joins TRBV7-3 to TRBJ2-2; D is possibly TRBD1 (6 bases). CDR1 is SGHTA, CDR2 FQGTGA, per germline. The CDR3 spans 13 residues. V shed 5 bases and J shed 5 bases, with 9 bases lying between them. The CDR3 protein is CASSIQGTGELFF. The CDR3 region has the DNA TGTGCCAGCAGCATACAGGGAACCGGGGAGCTGTTTTTT.

The chain uses TRBV12-3 or TRBV12-4 and TRBJ1-1; a possible D gene is TRBD1 (5 bases). The CDR3 contains 14 residues. V was cut by 6 bases and J by 2 bases, with 13 bases left in between. The CDR3 DNA sequence: TGTGCCAGCAGGTTGCGCGGACACAACACTGAAGCTTTCTTT. It translates to CASRLRGHNTEAFF.

The CDR3, as DNA: TGTGCCAGCAGCCGTTACCCGTCACCCCTCCACTTT. Translating gives CASSRYPSPLHF. The genes are TRBV11-2 and TRBJ1-6; D unclear. Deletions cut 5 bases from V and 10 bases from J, with 9 bases between. This CDR3 has 12 residues. Looked up from germline, CDR1 is SGHAT and CDR2 is FQNNGV.

This clonotype was seen at least ten times. V and J are TRBV6-5 and TRBJ2-5; the match to TRBD2 covers 8 bases. This CDR3 spans 16 amino acids. Losses at the gene ends were 0 bases for V and 3 bases for J; bases not matched to a gene: 6. Germline V gene lookup returns CDR1 MNHEY and CDR2 SVGAGI. CDR3: CASSYSSGGAEETQYF. In DNA form, the CDR3 reads TGTGCCAGCAGTTACTCGTCCGGGGGGGCCGAAGAGACCCAGTACTTC.

V and J are TRBV12-3 or TRBV12-4 and TRBJ1-1; D gene ambiguous. The length of the CDR3 is 13 residues. V gave up 3 bases and J gave up 2 bases, with 7 bases separating them. The CDR3 sequence is CASSFVRNTEAFF. The CDR3 coding sequence is TGTGCCAGCAGTTTCGTTCGAAACACTGAAGCTTTCTTT.

This chain uses TRBV19 with TRBJ1-2; maybe TRBD1 (5 bases). Germline lookup yields CDR1 LNHDA and CDR2 SQIVND (reference sequence). V gave up 2 bases and J gave up 5 bases, with 18 bases separating them. This CDR3 spans 16 amino acids. CDR3 bases: TGTGCCAGTAGTATACTCCGGGACGGTGTGGGGTATGGCTACACCTTC. The encoded protein is CASSILRDGVGYGYTF.

This clonotype was detected many times. The chain has TRBV6-1 and TRBJ2-3; no reliable D call. Germline V gene sequence: CDR1 MNHNS, CDR2 SASEGT. The CDR3 contains 16 residues. Trimming removed 1 base from V and 0 bases from J, with 11 bases in between. CDR3 coding DNA: TGTGCCAGCAGTGAAGTGCCAGCTCAAAGCACAGATACGCAGTATTTT. Protein: CASSEVPAQSTDTQYF.

This clonotype was observed a few times. This chain links TRBV28 with TRBJ1-6, with no clear D. Germline-derived CDR1 and CDR2 are MDHEN and SYDVKM. Trimming took off 4 bases at V and 9 bases at J, with 19 bases between the two ends. The CDR3 spans 16 residues. The chain's CDR3 is CASSSPDVNRGSPLHF. The CDR3 nucleotides read TGTGCCAGCAGTTCTCCGGACGTCAACCGAGGTTCACCCCTCCACTTT.

This clonotype was found a few times. This sequence joins TRBV7-9 and TRBJ1-1, with no clear D. Germline V gives CDR1 SEHNR, CDR2 FQNEAQ (reference sequence). Trimming stripped 4 bases from V and 1 base from J, with 10 bases between. The CDR3 consists of 14 residues. The CDR3 loop is CASSSTAGNTEAFF. CDR3 nucleotides: TGTGCCAGCAGCTCCACCGCCGGGAACACTGAAGCTTTCTTT.

This clonotype turned up a few times. The chain uses TRBV9 and TRBJ1-2; D may be TRBD1 (5 bases). Germline CDR1 SGDLS, CDR2 YYNGEE. The ends were cut back, 5 bases at V and 2 bases at J, with 19 bases in the middle. CDR3 length: 16 amino acids. The CDR3 DNA reads as TGTGCCAGCAGTGACACAGGACTAGAAGACAACTATGGCTACACCTTC. It translates to CASSDTGLEDNYGYTF.

Many counts were recorded for this clonotype. The chain has TRBV4-2 and TRBJ2-5, with 8 bases identical to TRBD1. This CDR3 has 15 amino acids. From germline, CDR1 is LGHNA and CDR2 YNFKEQ. Trimming removed 2 bases from V and 5 bases from J; junction bases left unmatched: 7. Written as DNA, the CDR3 is TGTGCCAGCAGCCAAACCCCGACAGGGGACGAGACCCAGTACTTC. Amino acid sequence: CASSQTPTGDETQYF.

There are a few counts of this clonotype. The chain joins TRBV4-1 to TRBJ2-7; TRBD1 aligns across 7 bases. Per the germline V gene, CDR1 is MGHRA and CDR2 is YSYEKL. V gave up 7 bases and J gave up 2 bases; unmatched junction bases: 17. CDR3 length equals 17 residues. DNA of the CDR3: TGCGCCAGCACCCCTTTCCCTTGGACAGGCTTGACCTACGAGCAGTACGTC. Its translation: CASTPFPWTGLTYEQYV.

The table lists this clonotype with many counts. V gene TRBV5-6 combines with J gene TRBJ2-1, with TRBD1 matching 8 bases. J lost 0 bases, V lost 2 bases, and 1 base had no gene match. The CDR3 loop spans 15 amino acids. Germline assignment: CDR1 SGHDT and CDR2 YYEEEE. DNA for the CDR3: TGTGCCAGCAGCTTCGACAGGGGCTCCTACAATGAGCAGTTCTTC. Encoded protein: CASSFDRGSYNEQFF. Full variable domain (rest looked up from reference TRBV5-6 and TRBJ2-1): DAGVTQSPTHLIKTRGQQVTLRCSPKSGHDTVSWYQQALGQGPQFIFQYYEEEERQRGNFPDRFSGHQFPNYSSELNVNALLLGDSALYLCASSFDRGSYNEQFFGPGTRLTVL.

The rearrangement uses TRBV7-7 and TRBJ2-1, with 9 bases identical to TRBD1. V lost 5 bases, J lost 8 bases, and 13 bases stayed unmatched. Germline lookup yields CDR1 SSHAT and CDR2 FNYEAQ (reference sequence). This CDR3 contains 16 residues. The CDR3 nucleotides are TGTGCCAGCAGCGCAACCGCCGGGACAGGGAGAGATGAGCAGTTCTTC. Its translation is CASSATAGTGRDEQFF.

This clonotype was counted ten times or more. The chain joins TRBV5-1 to TRBJ2-3; TRBD2 might be the D (5 bases). The V end lost 0 bases, the J end lost 4 bases, and 15 bases lay between the germline ends. This CDR3 is 16 amino acids long. Germline values: CDR1 SGHRS, CDR2 YFSETQ. The DNA for the CDR3 is TGCGCCAGCAGCTTGGCCCTAGTCGGGGTGGCAGATACGCAGTATTTT. This sequence encodes CASSLALVGVADTQYF.

This clonotype appeared a few times. The chain carries TRBV6-2 or TRBV6-3 and TRBJ2-1, with D possibly matching TRBD1 (6 bases). The V gene's germline CDR1 is MNHEY and CDR2 SVGEGT. V lost 7 bases and J lost 4, with 14 bases in between. This CDR3 is built from 14 residues. The CDR3, as DNA: TGTGCCAGCAACCCCGCGACAGGTTACAATGAGCAGTTCTTC. Translated, it gives CASNPATGYNEQFF.

There are a few counts of this clonotype. V usage is TRBV3-1 and J usage is TRBJ1-3; 7 nucleotides line up with TRBD1. V lost 7 bases, J lost 6 bases, and 9 bases stayed unmatched. The germline V gene has CDR1 LGHDT and CDR2 YNNKEL (reference sequence). This CDR3 contains 14 residues. This chain's CDR3 is CASNFGQAQNTIYF. CDR3 coding DNA: TGTGCCAGCAATTTCGGACAGGCCCAAAACACCATATATTTT.